These 8 T cell receptor beta chains were sequenced from one sample in a study of T cell changes during pregnancy in multiple sclerosis. Sequenced by immunoSEQ multiplex PCR; TCRdb stores in-frame clones only, minus some. The sample yields about 8,500 clones, about 90% seen once. The material was CD8+ T cells from peripheral blood mononuclear cells, obtained in the first trimester of pregnancy. These receptors all stem from a female donor in good health, enrolled as a control in a pregnancy study.

J is TRBJ2-5 and V is TRBV7-8; weak D call: TRBD2 (6 bases). V lost 5 bases and J 5 bases, leaving 15 bases between the germline ends. The CDR3 is 14 amino acids. From germline, CDR1 is SGHVS and CDR2 FQNEAQ. Here the CDR3 reads CASSPSGVPETQYF. The CDR3 coding sequence is TGTGCCAGCAGCCCCTCGGGGGTTCCGGAGACCCAGTACTTC.

The chain recombines TRBV27 with TRBJ2-3, with 8 bases fitting TRBD2. Germline CDR1 MNHEY, CDR2 SMNVEV (reference sequence). The CDR3 extends over 18 amino acids. The J segment lost 1 base and the V segment lost 1 base, leaving 10 bases of the junction unmatched. CDR3: CASSLLMSGGGRTDTQYF. CDR3 sequence (DNA): TGTGCCAGCAGTTTATTGATGAGCGGGGGAGGTCGCACAGATACGCAGTATTTT.

The genes are TRBV6-6 and TRBJ1-1, with a weak D call TRBD1 (6 bases). Germline assignment: CDR1 MNHNY and CDR2 SVGAGI (reference sequence). The CDR3 loop spans 13 amino acids. The ends were cut back, 6 bases at V and 1 base at J, with 9 bases in the middle. The CDR3 nucleotides are TGTGCCAGCAGACCACAGGGGAACACTGAAGCTTTCTTT. Its protein is CASRPQGNTEAFF.

V usage is TRBV7-2 and J usage is TRBJ2-7, with 10 bases that match TRBD2. The J segment lost 7 bases and the V segment lost 3 bases, leaving 12 bases of the junction unmatched. Germline CDR1 SGHTA, CDR2 FQGNSA. The CDR3 sequence is 16 residues long. The DNA for the CDR3 is TGTGCCAGCAGCTTGGACATAGCGGGAGGTCTCGAGGAGCAGTACTTC. This sequence encodes CASSLDIAGGLEEQYF.

V usage is TRBV7-9 and J usage is TRBJ2-7; possibly TRBD2 for D (6 bases). CDR3 length equals 14 residues. Germline V gene data show CDR1 as SEHNR and CDR2 as FQNEAQ (reference sequence). V lost 5 bases, J lost 0 bases, and 11 bases lay in between. This CDR3 reads CASSTLGLSYEQYF. The CDR3 DNA is TGTGCCAGCAGCACCCTGGGACTCTCCTACGAGCAGTACTTC.

This chain uses TRBV6-4 with TRBJ2-6; no clear D gene. The length of the CDR3 is 13 residues. The V gene lost 3 bases and the J gene lost 9 bases, with 9 bases spanning the gap. The germline gives CDR1 MRHNA, CDR2 SNTAGT. The CDR3: CASSEAPGNVLTF. Written as DNA, the CDR3 is TGTGCCAGCAGTGAAGCCCCCGGCAACGTCCTGACTTTC.

The CDR3 DNA follows: TGTGCCAGCTCGACAGGGAGCGACACCGGGGAGCTGTTTTTT. It specifies CASSTGSDTGELFF. This chain uses TRBV6-4 with TRBJ2-2; 7 bases match TRBD1. Per the germline V gene, CDR1 is MRHNA and CDR2 is SNTAGT. This CDR3 is 14 amino acids long. With 8 bases clipped from V and 3 bases from J, the junction kept 6 bases outside the gene matches.

A word on this clone: One end of the junction varies from germline; a read error may be responsible. The rearrangement uses TRBV28 and TRBJ2-7, with 8 bases fitting TRBD2. The germline CDR1 and CDR2 sequences are MDHEN and SYDVKM. CDR3 size: 14 residues. The CDR3 loop is CTSKGTGGPGEQYF. CDR3 DNA: TGTACCAGCAAAGGAACGGGAGGGCCGGGAGAGCAGTACTTC.